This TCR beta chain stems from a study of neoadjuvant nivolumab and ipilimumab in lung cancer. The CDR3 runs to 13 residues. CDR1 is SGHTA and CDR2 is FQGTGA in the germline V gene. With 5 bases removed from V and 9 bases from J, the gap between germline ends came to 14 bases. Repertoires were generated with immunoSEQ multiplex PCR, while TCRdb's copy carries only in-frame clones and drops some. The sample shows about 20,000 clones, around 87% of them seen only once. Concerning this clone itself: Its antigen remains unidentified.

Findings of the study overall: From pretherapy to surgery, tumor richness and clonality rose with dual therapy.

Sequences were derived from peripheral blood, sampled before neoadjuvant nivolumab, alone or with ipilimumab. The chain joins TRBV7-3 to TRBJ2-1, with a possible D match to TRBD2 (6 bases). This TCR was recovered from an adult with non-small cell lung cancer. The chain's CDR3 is CASSQASASEQFF. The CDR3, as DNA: TGTGCCAGCAGCCAGGCTAGCGCCTCTGAGCAGTTCTTC.